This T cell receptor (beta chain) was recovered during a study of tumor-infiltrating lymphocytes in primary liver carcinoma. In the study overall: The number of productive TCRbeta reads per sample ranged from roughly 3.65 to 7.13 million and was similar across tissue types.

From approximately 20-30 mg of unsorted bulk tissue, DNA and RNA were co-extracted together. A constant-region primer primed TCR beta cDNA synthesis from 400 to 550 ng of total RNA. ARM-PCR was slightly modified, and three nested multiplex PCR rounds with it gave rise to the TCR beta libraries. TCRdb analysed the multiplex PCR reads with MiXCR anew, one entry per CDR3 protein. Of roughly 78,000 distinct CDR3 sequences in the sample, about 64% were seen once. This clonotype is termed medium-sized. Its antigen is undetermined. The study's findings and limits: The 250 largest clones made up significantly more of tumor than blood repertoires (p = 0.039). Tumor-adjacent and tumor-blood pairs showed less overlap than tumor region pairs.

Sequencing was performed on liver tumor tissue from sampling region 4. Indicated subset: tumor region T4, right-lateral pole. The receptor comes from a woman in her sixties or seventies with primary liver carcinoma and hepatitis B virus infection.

This CDR3 is CASGTSDSPGETQYF. The CDR3 nucleotides read TGTGCTAGTGGTACCTCGGACAGCCCGGGGGAGACCCAGTACTTC. This chain connects TRBV12-5 to TRBJ2-5, with a possible D match to TRBD1 (6 bases). V shed 5 bases and J shed 5 bases, with 18 bases lying between them. Germline lookup yields CDR1 LGHNT and CDR2 FRNRAP. The CDR3 is 15 amino acids.